This T cell receptor beta chain was sequenced in a study of T cell responses to AZD1222 COVID-19 vaccine. On this clone itself: Its specificity is unknown.

The data were produced by immunoSEQ multiplex PCR, yet TCRdb's version contains in-frame clones alone and is incomplete. The sample contains 110,000 or so clones, over 75% of which appear only once. Between the trimmed V and J ends, which lost 3 bases and 4 bases, there was a span of 13 bases. This CDR3 spans 15 amino acids. Germline values: CDR1 MNHEY, CDR2 SMNVEV (reference sequence). General study results and limits: Just a handful of people given AZD1222 tested seropositive at baseline. Vaccine-associated CD4 TCRs ranged over spike, dominating at 160-218 and 743-854.

Source: peripheral blood, taken on day 0 of AZD1222 vaccination. The chain employs TRBV27 and TRBJ1-5; D is perhaps TRBD1 (6 bases). This TCR was sampled from an adult in good health. The CDR3 sequence is CASSFQGLWNQPQHF. Written as DNA, the CDR3 is TGTGCCAGCAGTTTTCAGGGGCTCTGGAATCAGCCCCAGCATTTT.